This passage covers 20 T cell receptor beta chains from one sample sequenced in a study of T-cell memory formation after mild COVID-19. TCRdb reprocessed the 5' RACE reads via MiXCR and lists one record per CDR3 protein. This sample has 300,000 to 350,000 distinct CDR3 sequences, with approximately 15% found just once. Sequenced: PBMCs or a T cell subset sorted from them (not recorded which). All receptors come from a man aged 18 to 30 who had mild COVID-19 (a few samples of this study predate the infection). Cell type and time point are not known.

This clonotype was detected many times. The CDR3 nucleotides read TGTGCCACCAGTGCCGCTCTTGGAATCCAAGAGACCCAGTACTTC. It codes for CATSAALGIQETQYF. The J gene is TRBJ2-5, the V gene TRBV24-1; D remains ambiguous. Germline V gives CDR1 KGHDR, CDR2 SFDVKD. V dropped 5 bases and J dropped 1 base, with 13 bases sitting between them. This CDR3 is 15 amino acids long.

This clonotype was detected only once. V is TRBV29-1 and J is TRBJ1-5; TRBD1 matches 9 bases. J was trimmed by 4 bases and V by 6 bases; bases with no gene match: 7. CDR1 and CDR2 from the germline V gene are SQVTM and ANQGSEA. This CDR3 has 14 amino acids. CDR3 bases: TGCAGCGTGGTATGGGACAGGGAAAATCAGCCCCAGCATTTT. This translates into CSVVWDRENQPQHF.

This clonotype came up once. The chain employs TRBV5-1 and TRBJ1-1; D is unresolved. CDR1 SGHRS and CDR2 YFSETQ come from the germline V gene. The CDR3 spans 13 residues. V was clipped by 1 base and J by 11 bases, with 15 bases between them. The CDR3 sequence: CASSLLQLGDAFF. In DNA form, the CDR3 reads TGCGCCAGCAGCTTGTTGCAGCTAGGAGATGCTTTCTTT.

The chain combines TRBV7-9 with TRBJ1-2; the D is unclear. CDR3 length equals 12 residues. Germline V CDR1 and CDR2: SEHNR, FQNEAQ (reference sequence). Trimming took 6 bases from V and 14 from J, leaving 19 bases between them. The CDR3 region has the DNA TGTGCCAGCAGGTCAAGTGTGGTCGGCAAAACCTTC. Protein sequence: CASRSSVVGKTF.

This clonotype was observed once. The junction and the germline gene differ at one end; a read error may be behind it. This sequence joins TRBV7-9 and TRBJ1-1, with 7 bases fitting TRBD1. The length of the CDR3 is 16 residues. Germline assignment: CDR1 SEHNR and CDR2 FQNEAQ (reference sequence). The CDR3 sequence is CASSDGMTGRGPEAFF. Written as DNA, the CDR3 is TGTGCAAGCAGCGATGGAATGACAGGGAGGGGGCCTGAAGCTTTCTTT.

At least ten counts were recorded for this clonotype. The chain couples TRBV18 to TRBJ2-3; the D is unclear. Germline CDR1 reads KGHSH; CDR2 reads LQKENI. The CDR3 totals 11 residues. Between the trimmed V and J ends, which lost 5 bases and 6 bases, there was a span of 6 bases. CDR3 sequence: CASSRDDTQYF. The CDR3 region has the DNA TGTGCCAGCTCAAGAGACGATACGCAGTATTTT.

The V gene is TRBV4-1, the J gene TRBJ1-4; no reliable D call. Deletions cut 0 bases from V and 7 bases from J, with 12 bases between. CDR3 length equals 15 residues. Germline V CDR1 and CDR2: MGHRA, YSYEKL. The CDR3 nucleotides are TGCGCCAGCAGCCAAGAACCGGGCCGTAGTGAAAAACTGTTTTTT. Its translation is CASSQEPGRSEKLFF.

The CDR3 DNA sequence: TGTGCCAGCAGCTTAGATCCGATCACAGATACGCAGTATTTT. This gives the protein CASSLDPITDTQYF. The V call is TRBV7-2, the J call TRBJ2-3; no clear D. V gave up 1 base and J gave up 2 bases, with 7 bases separating them. The germline V gene encodes CDR1 SGHTA and CDR2 FQGNSA. This CDR3 is built from 14 residues.

The chain combines TRBV2 with TRBJ2-3; 7 bases are a match to TRBD1. Per germline, CDR1 SNHLY and CDR2 FYNNEI. Trimming took 8 bases from V and 0 from J; bases not matched to a gene: 5. The CDR3 spans 14 residues. CDR3 loop: CASFGTVSTDTQYF. CDR3 DNA: TGTGCCAGCTTTGGGACAGTAAGCACAGATACGCAGTATTTT.

This chain connects TRBV11-2 to TRBJ1-5, with D maybe TRBD1 (5 bases). V was trimmed by 4 bases and J by 4 bases, leaving 8 bases between them. This CDR3 is 13 amino acids long. The germline CDR1 and CDR2 sequences are SGHAT and FQNNGV. CDR3 DNA sequence: TGTGCCAGCAGCTCCAGGGCGAATCAGCCCCAGCATTTT. Its translation: CASSSRANQPQHF.

V and J are TRBV7-6 and TRBJ2-7; D is undetermined. The germline V and J ends were trimmed by 5 bases and 6 bases, with 11 bases remaining between them. The germline CDR1 and CDR2 sequences are SGHVS and FNYEAQ. This CDR3 region has 12 residues. CDR3 loop: CASSPPWGEQYF. The DNA for the CDR3 is TGTGCCAGCAGCCCCCCATGGGGCGAGCAGTACTTC.

In DNA form, the CDR3 reads TGTGCCAGCAGCGTCGACAACCCGGGGCCAGGGGGCTACACCTTC. It translates to CASSVDNPGPGGYTF. The rearrangement links TRBV9 to TRBJ1-2, with D perhaps matching TRBD1 (5 bases). There are 15 residues in the CDR3. Germline V gene data show CDR1 as SGDLS and CDR2 as YYNGEE. With 2 bases removed from V and 8 bases from J, the gap between germline ends came to 19 bases. Full variable domain (missing parts from reference TRBV9 and TRBJ1-2): DSGVTQTPKHLITATGQRVTLRCSPRSGDLSVYWYQQSLDQGLQFLIQYYNGEERAKGNILERFSAQQFPDLHSELNLSSLELGDSALYFCASSVDNPGPGGYTFGSGTRLTVV.

This rearrangement joins TRBV9 to TRBJ2-2; no reliable D call. CDR3 size: 14 residues. CDR1 is SGDLS and CDR2 is YYNGEE in the germline V gene. V lost 1 base and J lost 3, with 7 bases in between. CDR3: CASSVPPHTGELFF. In DNA form, the CDR3 reads TGTGCCAGCAGCGTACCCCCGCACACCGGGGAGCTGTTTTTT.

Here the CDR3 DNA reads TGTGCCAGCAGTACCTCCCCCGGGTTGGACGAGCAGTACGTC. It translates to CASSTSPGLDEQYV. This rearrangement joins TRBV28 to TRBJ2-7, with unresolved D. Germline-derived CDR1 and CDR2 are MDHEN and SYDVKM. The CDR3 runs 14 residues. The V and J ends lost 5 bases and 5 bases respectively, with 16 bases between them.

In this sample, this clonotype turned up a few times. The chain combines TRBV20-1 with TRBJ1-2; TRBD1 is a possible D gene (5 bases). The CDR3 extends over 14 amino acids. CDR1 and CDR2 from the germline V gene are DFQATT and SNEGSKA (reference sequence). V was clipped by 0 bases and J by 4 bases, with 12 bases between them. The CDR3 loop reads CSARERGSLYGYTF. Here the CDR3 DNA reads TGCAGTGCTAGAGAGAGGGGCAGCCTCTATGGCTACACCTTC.

This clonotype appeared many times. This chain joins TRBV9 and TRBJ2-7; 9 bases match TRBD2. After removal of 0 bases from V and 0 bases from J, the junction contained 1 base not matched to a gene. Germline CDR1 is SGDLS and CDR2 is YYNGEE. This CDR3 spans 15 amino acids. CDR3 sequence reads: CASSVEAGGSYEQYF. CDR3 nucleotide sequence: TGTGCCAGCAGCGTAGAAGCGGGGGGCTCCTACGAGCAGTACTTC.

This clonotype was seen more than once but under ten times. The V and J genes are TRBV24-1 and TRBJ2-3, with unresolved D. Trimming cost V 5 bases and J 2 bases, with 7 bases left between them. CDR3 size: 13 residues. In germline, CDR1 is KGHDR, CDR2 SFDVKD. CDR3 amino acids: CATSGVHTDTQYF. CDR3 coding DNA: TGTGCCACCAGTGGGGTACACACAGATACGCAGTATTTT.

The V and J genes are TRBV5-1 and TRBJ2-3; D gene ambiguous. The germline V and J ends were trimmed by 0 bases and 3 bases, with 8 bases remaining between them. In germline, CDR1 is SGHRS, CDR2 YFSETQ. The CDR3 runs to 14 residues. CDR3 nucleotide sequence: TGCGCCAGCAGCTTGGGTCCGGTTACAGATACGCAGTATTTT. Amino acid sequence: CASSLGPVTDTQYF.

A few counts support this clonotype. This chain uses TRBV4-3 with TRBJ2-2; D possibly corresponds to TRBD2 (6 bases). Germline CDR1 LGHNA, CDR2 YSLEER. The CDR3 covers 17 residues. V was trimmed by 0 bases and J by 7 bases, leaving 18 bases between them. The chain's CDR3 is CASSQEWRAGWNGELFF. As DNA, the CDR3 is TGCGCCAGCAGCCAAGAGTGGAGGGCAGGCTGGAACGGGGAGCTGTTTTTT.

The table lists this clonotype with a few counts. The chain combines TRBV28 with TRBJ2-2; D unclear. CDR3 length: 11 residues. The V gene's germline CDR1 is MDHEN and CDR2 SYDVKM. V lost 2 bases and J lost 13, with 8 bases in between. DNA of the CDR3: TGTGCCAGCAGTTTAGACTTATGGCTGTTTTTT. It specifies CASSLDLWLFF. The variable domain in full, completed from reference TRBV28 and TRBJ2-2, reads DVKVTQSSRYLVKRTGEKVFLECVQDMDHENMFWYRQDPGLGLRLIYFSYDVKMKEKGDIPEGYSVSREKKERFSLILESASTNQTSMYLCASSLDLWLFFGEGSRLTVL.